One sample yielded the 25 T cell receptor beta chains listed below, sequenced in a study of blood T cells in healthy people across ages (dated by TCRdb to the mid-2010s). Libraries were prepared through 5' RACE. Data came from an Illumina HiSeq 2500. A second PCR of roughly 6 to 12 cycles was run with a J-beta primer mix and a sample-barcoded 5' primer. TCRdb's own reprocessing of the public reads used fastp at Q25 and MiXCR and kept productive beta chains. Each entry is one CDR3 protein sequence, shown with its most common DNA and genes. The sample data list about 1,600,000 distinct CDR3 sequences, and about 43% of these were observed just once. The ten most abundant clones make up under 8% of the sample. Sequenced sample: blood. Receptors originate from a woman between 18 and 29 years old in good health.

This clonotype showed up just a few times. The chain carries TRBV27 and TRBJ2-7; D is possibly TRBD1 (6 bases). The CDR3 has 14 residues. Looked up from germline, CDR1 is MNHEY and CDR2 is SMNVEV (reference sequence). Deletions cut 6 bases from V and 3 bases from J, with 15 bases between. The CDR3 protein is CASRVSQGLYEQYF. For the CDR3, the DNA is TGTGCCAGCAGAGTATCACAGGGTCTCTACGAGCAGTACTTC.

This clonotype was counted a few times. This chain links TRBV5-1 with TRBJ2-5; D remains ambiguous. V lost 0 bases and J lost 2, with 8 bases in between. The CDR3 consists of 14 residues. Per the germline V gene, CDR1 is SGHRS and CDR2 is YFSETQ. The CDR3 reads CASSLVSRQETQYF. The CDR3 nucleotides are TGCGCCAGCAGCTTGGTAAGCAGGCAAGAGACCCAGTACTTC.

V and J are TRBV5-1 and TRBJ2-3; D remains ambiguous. The germline V gene encodes CDR1 SGHRS and CDR2 YFSETQ. The CDR3 is 16 residues long. V was shortened by 6 bases and J by 4 bases, with 21 bases between the two germline ends. The CDR3 reads CASTSLTRISADTQYF. DNA for the CDR3: TGCGCCAGCACCTCACTGACACGGATTAGTGCAGATACGCAGTATTTT.

The chain uses TRBV5-6 and TRBJ2-1, with D maybe TRBD2 (6 bases). The J call is uncertain, as TRBJ2-7 better fits the DNA end. The germline CDR1 and CDR2 sequences are SGHDT and YYEEEE. The CDR3 has 16 residues. The DNA of the CDR3 is TGTGCCAGCAGCTCGGGGACGGGAGTGACACTCTACGAGCAGTACTTC. As protein: CASSSGTGVTLYEQYF.

This clonotype has a handful of counts. The chain employs TRBV20-1 and TRBJ2-5; the D call may be TRBD1 or TRBD2 (5 bases each). Germline V gene data show CDR1 as DFQATT and CDR2 as SNEGSKA (reference sequence). The CDR3 runs to 16 residues. V was shortened by 1 base and J by 1 base, with 16 bases between the two germline ends. CDR3 amino acids: CSARAPGARSQETQYF. DNA of the CDR3: TGCAGTGCTAGAGCTCCCGGGGCGAGATCCCAAGAGACCCAGTACTTC.

The chain carries TRBV11-3 and TRBJ2-5; 9 bases align to TRBD2. After removal of 3 bases from V and 11 bases from J, the junction contained 13 bases not matched to a gene. CDR3 size: 15 residues. Per the germline V gene, CDR1 is SGHNT and CDR2 is YENEEA. In nucleotides, the CDR3 is TGTGCCAGCAGCTTTAGCGGGAGTCACCCCAATGAGCAGTACTTC. As protein: CASSFSGSHPNEQYF.

This clonotype was counted many times. This chain connects TRBV10-3 to TRBJ2-7; no clear D. Germline V gene sequence: CDR1 ENHRY, CDR2 SYGVKD. The CDR3 is 13 amino acids. Trimming took off 10 bases at V and 3 bases at J, with 16 bases between the two ends. The CDR3 here is CASKKAANYEQYF. CDR3 nucleotide sequence: TGTGCCAGCAAAAAGGCTGCGAACTACGAGCAGTACTTC.

This clonotype was recorded only once. The junction does not match germline at one end; this may be a read error. The CDR3 sequence is CSLREFGTDTRYF. The CDR3 DNA reads as TGCAGTCTGCGGGAGTTTGGCACAGATACGCGGTATTTT. The V call is TRBV20-1, the J call TRBJ2-3; TRBD2 agrees at 7 bases. Germline CDR1 and CDR2: DFQATT and SNEGSKA (reference sequence). This CDR3 contains 13 residues.

The genes are TRBV20-1 and TRBJ2-7; TRBD1 matches 9 bases. V lost 3 bases, J lost 2 bases, and 2 bases stayed unmatched. This CDR3 has 13 amino acids. Germline lookup yields CDR1 DFQATT and CDR2 SNEGSKA (reference sequence). The DNA for the CDR3 is TGCAGTGCTAGGAGGGACAGGGCCTACGAGCAGTACTTC. Its protein is CSARRDRAYEQYF.

The chain is built from TRBV4-1 and TRBJ2-1, with TRBD1 matching 8 bases. V was pared by 1 base and J by 9 bases, with 5 bases of the junction left unmatched. The CDR3 runs to 14 residues. In germline, CDR1 is MGHRA, CDR2 YSYEKL. The CDR3 coding sequence is TGCGCCAGCAGCCAAGCAGCAGGGGGCAGTGAGCAGTTCTTC. It is translated as CASSQAAGGSEQFF.

The chain joins TRBV6-6 to TRBJ1-1; 11 bases are shared with TRBD1. With V trimmed by 4 bases and J by 5 bases, 6 bases remained unmatched. The CDR3 covers 15 residues. The germline V gene has CDR1 MNHNY and CDR2 SVGAGI (reference sequence). The CDR3 bases are TGTGCCAGCAGTTCGGGGACAGGGGGATGGACTGAAGCTTTCTTT. Amino acid sequence: CASSSGTGGWTEAFF.

About this clonotype: Because the CDR3's place on the DNA is in doubt, the DNA is left out and the CDR3 is given as listed by TCRdb. The rearrangement links TRBV6-1 to TRBJ1-1; the D segment call TRBD1 is taken from the table without a DNA check. Germline CDR1 and CDR2: MNHNS and SASEGT. The CDR3 extends over 19 residues, inclusive of both ends. CDR3 residues: CASSEGLDRGAFFGQGSIF.

This clonotype was seen a handful of times. The DNA of the CDR3 is TGTGCCAGCAGTTTCAGGGGCCAGGGAAAACTGTTTTTT. Translation gives CASSFRGQGKLFF. The chain carries TRBV12-3 or TRBV12-4 and TRBJ1-4, with a weak D call TRBD1 (6 bases). Trimming removed 3 bases from V and 10 bases from J, with 12 bases in between. The CDR3 consists of 13 residues.

The rearrangement uses TRBV28 and TRBJ2-7, with 7 nucleotides matching TRBD1. The germline gives CDR1 MDHEN, CDR2 SYDVKM. V shed 5 bases, J shed 0 bases, and the junction held 4 bases outside the gene matches. The CDR3 has 14 residues. CDR3 DNA: TGTGCCAGCAGTGTCTACAGGGGCTCCTACGAGCAGTACTTC. Translated, it gives CASSVYRGSYEQYF.

J is TRBJ1-1 and V is TRBV19; D is perhaps TRBD1 (6 bases). This CDR3 comprises 14 residues. Trimming left V 2 bases short and J 1 base short, with 8 bases between. Germline V gene sequence: CDR1 LNHDA, CDR2 SQIVND (reference sequence). The CDR3 coding sequence is TGTGCCAGTAGTATATCAGGGGCGAACACTGAAGCTTTCTTT. Its protein product is CASSISGANTEAFF.

The J gene is TRBJ2-5, the V gene TRBV6-2 or TRBV6-3; maybe TRBD2 (6 bases). The V end lost 6 bases, the J end lost 3 bases, and 17 bases lay between the germline ends. CDR1 and CDR2 (germline): MNHEY, SVGEGT. This CDR3 region has 15 residues. Written as DNA, the CDR3 is TGTGCCAGCAGCCGTCTAGGAGGGGCCGAAGAGACCCAGTACTTC. Its translation: CASSRLGGAEETQYF.

Details on this clonotype: One junction end disagrees with the germline gene, perhaps due to a read error. This chain joins TRBV5-1 and TRBJ2-7; TRBD2 matches at 8 bases. The germline V gene encodes CDR1 SGHRS and CDR2 YFSETQ. CDR3 size: 13 residues. CDR3 sequence reads: CASSGGLAYEQYF. The CDR3 nucleotides read TGTGCCAGCAGTGGGGGACTAGCCTACGAGCAGTACTTC.

CDR3 sequence: CASSFPPGLAREQFF. CDR3 nucleotide sequence: TGTGCCAGCAGCTTCCCCCCGGGGCTGGCTCGTGAGCAGTTCTTC. This chain links TRBV7-2 with TRBJ2-1, with D perhaps matching TRBD1 or TRBD2 (5 bases each). Trimming cost V 3 bases and J 9 bases, with 18 bases left between them. CDR3 size: 15 residues. The germline gives CDR1 SGHTA, CDR2 FQGNSA.

The rearrangement links TRBV3-1 to TRBJ1-6, with D hard to call. Germline CDR1 is LGHDT and CDR2 is YNNKEL (reference sequence). The CDR3 totals 14 residues. V lost 0 bases and J 8 bases, leaving 8 bases between the germline ends. The CDR3 DNA reads TGTGCCAGCAGCCAAGAAAATGGTGATTCACCCCTCCACTTT. It specifies CASSQENGDSPLHF.

This chain links TRBV12-3 or TRBV12-4 with TRBJ1-6; possibly TRBD1 for D (5 bases). Trimming took off 5 bases at V and 7 bases at J, with 15 bases between the two ends. The CDR3 is 15 amino acids. In nucleotides, the CDR3 is TGTGCCAGCAGTCCAGGAGGGGCTGGCAATTCACCCCTCCACTTT. Translating it yields CASSPGGAGNSPLHF.

The sample holds a few counts of this clonotype. The genes are TRBV10-3 and TRBJ2-3; 11 bases map to TRBD2. This CDR3 has 16 residues. CDR1 ENHRY and CDR2 SYGVKD come from the germline V gene. V gave up 2 bases and J gave up 6 bases; unmatched junction bases: 7. CDR3 DNA sequence: TGTGCCATCAGTGAGAGGGCTAGCGGGGGGCCCGATACGCAGTATTTT. Translating gives CAISERASGGPDTQYF.

The gene calls are TRBV6-1 and TRBJ2-7, with a tentative D call TRBD1 (6 bases). Germline-derived CDR1 and CDR2 are MNHNS and SASEGT. Trimming stripped 6 bases from V and 2 bases from J, with 14 bases between. There are 14 residues in the CDR3. The CDR3 DNA is TGTGCCAGCAGGGAAACCGCAGGGGCCTACGAGCAGTACTTC. It translates to CASRETAGAYEQYF.

This clonotype was counted once. The chain combines TRBV7-2 with TRBJ1-2, with D tentatively TRBD1 (5 bases). Trimming shortened V by 2 bases and J by 4 bases, and 14 bases separated the two germline ends. The CDR3 consists of 15 residues. The germline V gene has CDR1 SGHTA and CDR2 FQGNSA. For the CDR3, the DNA is TGTGCCAGCAGCTTAAATCCACAGGCCCCCTATGGCTACACCTTC. This translates into CASSLNPQAPYGYTF.

This chain joins TRBV12-5 and TRBJ2-5; D gene uncertain. CDR3 length: 12 amino acids. Germline lookup yields CDR1 LGHNT and CDR2 FRNRAP. V was trimmed by 0 bases and J by 5 bases, leaving 4 bases between them. In DNA form, the CDR3 reads TGTGCTAGTGGTTTGGTATCCGAGACCCAGTACTTC. This encodes CASGLVSETQYF.

The V gene is TRBV9, the J gene TRBJ1-2; TRBD1 might be the D (5 bases). V shed 3 bases and J shed 10 bases, with 19 bases lying between them. CDR1 and CDR2 from the germline V gene are SGDLS and YYNGEE. The CDR3 spans 14 residues. The CDR3 sequence: CASSAGWPRGNYTF. CDR3 coding DNA: TGTGCCAGCAGCGCAGGGTGGCCTAGGGGTAACTACACCTTC.